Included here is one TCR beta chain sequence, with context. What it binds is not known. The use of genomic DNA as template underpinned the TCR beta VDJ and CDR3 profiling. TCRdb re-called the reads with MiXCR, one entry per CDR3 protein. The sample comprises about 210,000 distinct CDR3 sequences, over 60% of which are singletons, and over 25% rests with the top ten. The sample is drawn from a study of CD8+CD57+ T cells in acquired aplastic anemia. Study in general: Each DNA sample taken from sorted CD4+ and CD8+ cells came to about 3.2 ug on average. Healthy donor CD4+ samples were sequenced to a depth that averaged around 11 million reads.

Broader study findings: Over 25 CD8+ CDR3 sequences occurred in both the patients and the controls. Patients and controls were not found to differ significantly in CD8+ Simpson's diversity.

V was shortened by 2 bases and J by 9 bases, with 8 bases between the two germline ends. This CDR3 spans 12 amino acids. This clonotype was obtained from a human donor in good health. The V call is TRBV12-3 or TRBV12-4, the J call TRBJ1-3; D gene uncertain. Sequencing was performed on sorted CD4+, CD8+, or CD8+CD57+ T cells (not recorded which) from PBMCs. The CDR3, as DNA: TGTGCCAGCAGTTTATGGGGTAGCACCATATATTTT. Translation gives CASSLWGSTIYF.